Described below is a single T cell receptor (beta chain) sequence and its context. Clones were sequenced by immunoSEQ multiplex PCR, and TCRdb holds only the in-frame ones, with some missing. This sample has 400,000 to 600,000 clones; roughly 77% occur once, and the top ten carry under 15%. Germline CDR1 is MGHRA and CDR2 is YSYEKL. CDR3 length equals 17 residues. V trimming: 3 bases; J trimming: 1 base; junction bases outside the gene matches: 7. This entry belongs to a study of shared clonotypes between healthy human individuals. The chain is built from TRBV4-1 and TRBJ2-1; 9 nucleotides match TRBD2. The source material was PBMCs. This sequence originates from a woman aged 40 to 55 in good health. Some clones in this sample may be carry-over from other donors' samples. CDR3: CASSQGGLAPSYNEQFF. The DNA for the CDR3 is TGCGCCAGCAGCCAGGGTGGACTAGCGCCTTCCTACAATGAGCAGTTCTTC.